This paragraph reports one T cell receptor (beta chain). As yet, its antigen is unknown. The length of the CDR3 is 14 residues. Trimming cost V 3 bases and J 7 bases, with 13 bases left between them. CDR1 is MNHNS, CDR2 SASEGT, per germline. Sequenced by immunoSEQ multiplex PCR; TCRdb stores in-frame clones only, minus some. The data hold 250,000 to 400,000 clones, with roughly 87% observed a single time. The sample originates from a study of cytomegalovirus exposure and HLA in healthy donors. Broader study findings: Cytomegalovirus-associated status was assigned to around 160 TCR beta chains.

The source of this sequence is a woman under 40 in good health and CMV-seropositive. The sequenced sample was PBMCs. V and J are TRBV6-1 and TRBJ1-5, with D possibly matching TRBD1 (5 bases). CDR3 DNA: TGTGCCAGCAGTGACAGGGCTGGTGGGCAGCCCCAGCATTTT. Translation gives CASSDRAGGQPQHF.